The 12 T cell receptor beta chains in this list originate from one sample, sequenced in a study of OX40 agonist ivuxolimab in advanced cancers. Clones were read by immunoSEQ multiplex PCR, and TCRdb kept only the in-frame ones, dropping some. The table records about 20,000 clones, about four fifths of them present only once. Sequencing was performed on CD4+ or CD8+ T cells sorted from blood, taken in a trial of the OX40 agonist ivuxolimab. Receptors were obtained from an adult with an advanced solid tumor such as melanoma, head and neck, liver or kidney cancer.

The chain employs TRBV11-2 and TRBJ2-1; D may be TRBD2 (6 bases). Germline V CDR1 and CDR2: SGHAT, FQNNGV. The CDR3 is 16 amino acids. Trimming pared 5 bases from V and 0 bases from J, leaving 14 bases between. In DNA form, the CDR3 reads TGTGCCAGCAGCCCGAAACGGGAGAGCTCCTACAATGAGCAGTTCTTC. Translation gives CASSPKRESSYNEQFF.

This chain joins TRBV7-2 and TRBJ2-4, with D perhaps TRBD1 or TRBD2 (5 bases each). This CDR3 spans 17 amino acids. Germline loops: CDR1 SGHTA, CDR2 FQGNSA. Trimming left V 1 base short and J 7 bases short, with 20 bases between. The CDR3 sequence is CASSLEHGALVYNIQYF. In DNA, the CDR3 is TGTGCCAGCAGCTTAGAGCATGGGGCACTAGTGTACAACATTCAGTACTTC.

The J gene is TRBJ2-7, the V gene TRBV30; TRBD2 aligns across 7 bases. Unmatched junction bases numbered 3, after V lost 5 bases and J lost 2 bases. Germline-derived CDR1 and CDR2 are GTSNPN and SVGIG (reference sequence). The CDR3 covers 12 residues. The DNA for the CDR3 is TGTGCCTGGGCGGGGGTTCCCTACGAGCAGTACTTC. Translated, it gives CAWAGVPYEQYF.

The rearrangement links TRBV10-3 to TRBJ2-5, with TRBD2 identical over 10 bases. This CDR3 is 16 amino acids long. In germline, CDR1 is ENHRY, CDR2 SYGVKD. With V trimmed by 3 bases and J by 1 base, 5 bases remained unmatched. This CDR3 is CAISEEASGSQETQYF. CDR3 sequence (DNA): TGTGCCATCAGTGAAGAGGCTAGCGGGAGCCAAGAGACCCAGTACTTC.

This clone was observed a single time. V and J are TRBV27 and TRBJ2-1, with 7 nucleotides matching TRBD2. CDR3 length: 17 amino acids. CDR1 and CDR2 from the germline V gene are MNHEY and SMNVEV (reference sequence). With 2 bases clipped from V and 5 bases from J, the junction kept 12 bases outside the gene matches. This CDR3 is CASSLSGGDYLNNEQFF. CDR3 coding DNA: TGTGCCAGCAGTTTAAGTGGGGGGGACTACTTGAACAATGAGCAGTTCTTC.

V and J are TRBV4-1 and TRBJ1-2; D may be TRBD1 (5 bases). V shed 1 base and J shed 3 bases, with 12 bases lying between them. CDR3 length: 15 amino acids. Germline loops: CDR1 MGHRA, CDR2 YSYEKL. The CDR3 loop is CASSQGRDSYYGYTF. CDR3 sequence (DNA): TGCGCCAGCAGCCAAGGTAGAGACAGTTACTATGGCTACACCTTC.

The genes are TRBV5-4 and TRBJ2-1, with 15 bases identical to TRBD2. The CDR3 is 15 residues long. The germline V gene encodes CDR1 SGHNT and CDR2 YYREEE (reference sequence). After removal of 4 bases from V and 4 bases from J, the junction contained 0 bases not matched to a gene. CDR3 nucleotide sequence: TGTGCCAGCAGCGGGACTAGCGGGAGGTACAATGAGCAGTTCTTC. This encodes CASSGTSGRYNEQFF.

This chain uses TRBV7-9 with TRBJ2-7, with TRBD1 as a possible D gene (6 bases). The length of the CDR3 is 14 residues. Trimming took 2 bases from V and 3 from J, leaving 11 bases between them. Germline V gene sequence: CDR1 SEHNR, CDR2 FQNEAQ (reference sequence). The CDR3 sequence: CASSLSSQGYEQYF. In nucleotides, the CDR3 is TGTGCCAGCAGCTTATCCTCACAGGGCTACGAGCAGTACTTC.

The chain combines TRBV7-7 with TRBJ1-1, with D maybe TRBD1 (5 bases). The CDR3 runs 13 residues. Germline V lookup: CDR1 SSHAT, CDR2 FNYEAQ (reference sequence). The V gene lost 5 bases and the J gene lost 5 bases, with 12 bases spanning the gap. As DNA, the CDR3 is TGTGCCAGCAGCCTCCCCGGGGGGACTGAAGCTTTCTTT. It codes for CASSLPGGTEAFF. Complete variable domain (other parts from reference TRBV7-7 and TRBJ1-1): GAGVSQSPRYKVTKRGQDVTLRCDPISSHATLYWYQQALGQGPEFLTYFNYEAQPDKSGLPSDRFSAERPEGSISTLTIQRTEQRDSAMYRCASSLPGGTEAFFGQGTRLTVV.

The V gene is TRBV6-5, the J gene TRBJ2-1; weak D call: TRBD1 (6 bases). The CDR3 extends over 16 amino acids. V was pared by 2 bases and J by 2 bases, with 13 bases between. Per germline, CDR1 MNHEY and CDR2 SVGAGI. The CDR3 region is CASSYGTGMTYNEQFF. The CDR3, as DNA: TGTGCCAGCAGTTACGGAACAGGGATGACCTACAATGAGCAGTTCTTC.

The V gene is TRBV5-6, the J gene TRBJ1-2; TRBD1 matches at 7 bases. CDR1 SGHDT and CDR2 YYEEEE come from the germline V gene. The CDR3 extends over 16 amino acids. The V gene end was trimmed by 2 bases and the J gene end by 4 bases; junction bases not matched to a gene: 11. The chain's CDR3 is CASSFATGEGFYGYTF. The CDR3, as DNA: TGTGCCAGCAGCTTTGCTACAGGGGAAGGTTTCTATGGCTACACCTTC.

This clone ranks as medium-sized. The J gene is TRBJ1-5, the V gene TRBV6-5; D remains unclear. The CDR3 is made up of 14 amino acids. V shed 0 bases and J shed 5 bases, with 8 bases lying between them. Germline V CDR1 and CDR2: MNHEY, SVGAGI. The CDR3, as DNA: TGTGCCAGCAGTTACTCGGTCAGTCATCAGCCCCAGCATTTT. Protein product: CASSYSVSHQPQHF.